The clone carrying this T cell receptor (beta chain) occurred once. What it binds is unknown. These data originate in a study of T cell responses to AZD1222 COVID-19 vaccine. Study-wide results and limits: Females made up more of the donors, who were largely white British, and clonal diversity may have come out too low.

TCRdb keeps only in-frame clones here, not all; method: immunoSEQ multiplex PCR. This repertoire shows some 150,000 clones, just under 90% found once; its top ten account for 3.5% to 5.5%. The V end was cut by 2 bases, the J end by 8 bases, with 19 bases between. The V gene's germline CDR1 is SGHKS and CDR2 YYEKEE (reference sequence). This CDR3 is 15 amino acids long. The chain is built from TRBV5-5 and TRBJ1-1, with D possibly TRBD1 on 5 matching bases. The material sequenced was peripheral blood, taken 28 days after the second dose of the MenACWY control vaccine. This receptor was taken from an adult who received the MenACWY meningococcal vaccine as a control. In nucleotides, the CDR3 is TGTGCCAGCAGCTTCGTACCGGGGCGTGGGGGAGAAGCTTTCTTT. This codes for CASSFVPGRGGEAFF.